This T cell receptor beta chain was found in a study of cytomegalovirus exposure and HLA in healthy donors (dated 2017 in TCRdb). Study-wide context: An earlier analysis of roughly 500 of the donors reported 250 to 300 Gb of sequence data and around 120 million unique TCR beta sequences from about 200 million T cells. Both class I and class II loci were covered by HLA typing, at four-digit resolution. An earlier analysis of 587 of the donors applied high-throughput TCR beta sequencing to assess whether each TCR beta V gene segment acted as functional or pseudogenic. The study was designed to test whether signatures of past pathogen exposure could be identified by cataloging public T cell receptors. Because of strong linkage in the cohort, roughly five DR-DQ haplotypes were treated as single units for association and clustering. On average, roughly 240,000 unique TCR beta nucleotide sequences were sequenced per donor among several hundred genotyped donors of the cohort, with approximately 18% of those sequences being non-productive. Typing coverage varied by locus: roughly 629-630 donors for A, B, C, DRB1 and DQB1; approximately 520 for DQA1; approximately 570 for DPA1; approximately 450 for DPB1. In addition to the first cohort of approximately 650 subjects, a separate validation cohort of 120 different subjects was used. Genome-wide SNP genotypes for about 65% of the roughly 670 donors were used in a later genetic analysis, which treated that subset as a discovery cohort. Among the approximately 420 genotyped donors, about 85% belonged to the genetic ancestry cluster associated with self-reported Caucasian donors. In the later analysis, no new phenotypic data were used to find candidate immune exposures; instead, reliance was placed on TCR beta sequences and their occurrence across donors. Around 300 gigabases of sequencing data and approximately 85 million unique TCR sequences were included in an early release covering about 620 HLA-typed donors. A later analysis re-examined previously published TCR beta repertoires from just over 650 donors and added high-resolution HLA genotyping to investigate patterns of TCR occurrence. The study combined high-throughput TCR immunosequencing, statistical association of individual TCRs with disease status, and machine learning to predict cytomegalovirus infection status. All discovery cohort repertoires had been generated using a single sequencing platform. Donor age, sex, ethnicity and CMV serostatus were collected together with the repertoire data. Using immunosequencing, the study profiled T cell repertoires from fewer than 700 subjects and related those repertoires to cytomegalovirus serostatus. The full study reports these points: According to a later analysis, parvovirus B19, influenza, CMV and Epstein-Barr virus appeared linked to several top co-occurrence clusters. Roughly uniform sequencing depth across donors was assumed in presence/absence analyses, although this assumption may not hold. A group of highly shared sequence variants was considered likely to be a technical artifact of the sequencing pipeline. In this cohort, only TCR beta chains were sequenced, and detectable features were limited by the absence of alpha or paired-chain data. In a later analysis, 16,951 TCR beta sequences were associated with specific HLA alleles at a false discovery rate of 0.05. Some IMGT-functional V segments, including TRBV6-2 and TRBV6-3, could not be distinguished by the 87-base-pair reads and were therefore excluded. The authors suggested that the approach could potentially be extended to other disease states and immunological phenotypes. Compared with equally common non-associated chains, HLA-associated TCR beta chains in a later analysis were more clonally expanded and had lower generation probabilities. In an earlier analysis of roughly 560 of the donors, most TCR beta V segments were observed in productive rearrangements about 87% or about 30% of the time, broadly matching IMGT annotations. Across donors, most TCR sequences were observed very rarely, whereas some public TCRs were present in many individuals. The study listed 164 TCR beta chains as associated with cytomegalovirus. A further reported finding was that TCR beta sequences accurately predicted the HLA-A and HLA-B alleles for most subjects in the first cohort. A later analysis found that TCR association rates varied across HLA loci, with DRB1 alleles showing the most associated TCRs and HLA-C alleles the fewest. About 15 rarely observed V segments, including chromosome 9 orphons, were excluded from the earlier analysis of almost 600 of the donors because counts were too low. In a later analysis, most CMV-associated TCR beta chains were found to appear HLA-restricted, with HLA associations seemingly driven largely by CMV exposure. The only immune exposure information available for the cohort was CMV serostatus. Correlated functional status among segregating V segments might be attributable to linkage disequilibrium, but an unknown experimental factor could not be ruled out. In a later genetic analysis, a missense DCLRE1C variant was associated with V-gene and J-gene trimming of TCR beta chains, and the association was replicated in an independent cohort. In both the original and validation cohorts, the classifier was reported to diagnose cytomegalovirus status with high specificity and sensitivity. According to a later genetic analysis, donors in an Asian-associated ancestry cluster had fewer N-insertions in productive TCRs than the approximately 700-donor mean. In vitro tests confirmed that a few of the cytomegalovirus-associated TCR beta chains recognize cytomegalovirus antigens. When HLA alleles, especially DR and DQ, strongly co-occurred, TCR associations were difficult to assign to individual alleles. HLA typing was unavailable for some donors at each locus, so association tests used only the typed subset.

A distance of 17 bases separates the germline ends of V and J, which lose 4 bases and 4 bases respectively. Reading the germline V gene gives CDR1 KGHSH and CDR2 LQKENI. The CDR3, cysteine through phenylalanine, is 16 amino acids long. The retained sequence is limited to the CDR3, 48 bases, with the frame set at the first base. The method behind the library was the immunoSEQ multiplex PCR assay. The multiplex PCR relied on a mix of 60 forward primers for TCR Vbeta segments and 13 reverse primers for TCR Jbeta segments. The CDR3 region of rearranged TCR beta genes was amplified from genomic DNA with a multiplex PCR assay. The Illumina HiSeq System was used to sequence the amplified TCR beta libraries as 87-base-pair reads. In the authors' own workflow: A later analysis counted tens of millions of unique TCR beta chains across the 650 to 700 repertoires, and 9.5 million to 11 million of these chains were shared by at least two donors. Raw reads were error-corrected and collapsed into unique sequences with a nearest-neighbor algorithm that merged closely related sequences to remove PCR and sequencing errors. CDR3 sequences were aligned to IMGT reference sequences to assign V, D and J gene segments. For a sequence to be retained, a match of at least six nucleotides to both a V gene segment and a J gene segment was required. Rearrangements were classified as productive when the CDR3 lacked stop codons and remained in frame with V and J, and all other rearrangements were classified as non-productive. Following IMGT convention, CDR3 was defined as the stretch from the second conserved V-encoded cysteine to the conserved J-encoded phenylalanine. The earlier analysis of 587 of the donors excluded sequences that lacked an unambiguous match to a single V gene segment. In an earlier analysis of approximately 550 of the donors, V segments were called functional above 56.7% productive rearrangements and were called segregating when the between-donor standard deviation exceeded 5%. A statistical classification framework was built for diagnosing cytomegalovirus status from the catalog of TCR beta chain sequences. V and J gene assignment, in a later analysis, came from comparing TCR nucleotide sequences with IMGT/GENE-DB human TR gene sequences. Using the TCRdist pipeline, a later analysis assigned CDR3 sequences along with most-parsimonious VDJ recombination scenarios. In a later analysis, each TCR beta chain was defined by its CDR3 amino acid sequence together with its V-gene family, and reads lacking a unique V-gene family were excluded. A later analysis removed 550 to 700 highly shared, low-generation-probability nucleotide sequences to deal with suspected cross-contamination and a sequencing artifact. For each public chain, a later analysis derived a clonal expansion index from normalized ranks of inferred template counts within each repertoire. A later analysis computed generation probabilities with a VDJ recombination model fitted to out-of-frame rearrangements, and checked the results against IGoR. Hypergeometric tests were used in a later analysis to score TCR-TCR, TCR-HLA and TCR-CMV co-occurrence, with a repertoire-size bias correction applied to the TCR pairs. To estimate false discovery rates, a later analysis permuted the HLA or CMV assignments 20 times. In a later analysis, co-occurring TCRs were grouped with DBSCAN, and TCRdist sequence similarity was added when clustering was performed within HLA-allele-positive subsets. Repertoires with fewer than 30,000 or more than 120,000 public chains were left out of co-occurrence clustering, as were a handful of repertoires with anomalous nucleotide sharing. TCRdb took over this immuneACCESS table, retaining in-frame rearrangements with V and J assigned. Such tables are incomplete; in checked studies, under half of the missing clones stem from an unresolved V gene, and the remainder is unexplained. V, J and clone size are those of that table, while D and trimming were read from the DNA. Recorded for this sample are about 80,000 clones; 62% of them occurred a single time. Together, the top ten hold 3.5% to 4.5% of the sample.

The cohort was made up of approximately 670 healthy bone marrow donors. All cohort members were sampled while nominally healthy, although unrecorded immune exposures were likely present. The donor was CMV seropositive and belonged to the group of over 250 seropositive cohort members. A peripheral blood sample was provided by each donor, and peripheral blood mononuclear cells were used for TCR beta sequencing. Genomic DNA was extracted from the blood cell samples with the Qiagen DNeasy Blood Extraction Kit. A word on this clone: What this receptor recognizes is not known. Per-base qualities were not stored, and no clone one base away is much larger.

The V gene is TRBV18 and the J gene is TRBJ1-5; no D gene can be assigned with confidence. The clonotype comes from a male donor in good health and CMV-seropositive. The specimen was PBMCs. The sequence in DNA is TGTGCCAGCTCACTGAGTGGCGGGTCGGGAAATCAGCCCCAGCATTTT. The encoded protein is CASSLSGGSGNQPQHF.